The clone carrying this T cell receptor beta chain has a single count. The sample comes from a study of T cell responses to AZD1222 COVID-19 vaccine. Some clones are missing from TCRdb's copy, which holds only in-frame ones; the method was immunoSEQ multiplex PCR. This sample has 180,000 or so clones, with roughly 94% found just once. The sequence came from an adult in good health. Sequenced here: peripheral blood, sampled on day 0 of AZD1222 vaccination.

The DNA for the CDR3 is TGTGCCAGCAGTCAAAGGACAGGTTTCGACAATCAGCCCCAGCATTTT. It codes for CASSQRTGFDNQPQHF. The chain employs TRBV28 and TRBJ1-5; 7 nucleotides line up with TRBD1. This CDR3 contains 16 residues. With 5 bases clipped from V and 3 bases from J, the junction kept 10 bases outside the gene matches. Per the germline V gene, CDR1 is MDHEN and CDR2 is SYDVKM.